These T cell receptor beta chains were read from a single sample in a study of sequential checkpoint blockade in melanoma. Data came from immunoSEQ multiplex PCR; TCRdb stores just in-frame clones and leaves some out. Of some 19,000 clones in the sample, about 70% were seen once. The specimen comprised CD8+ T cells sorted from blood (inferred from file names), sampled from a patient given nivolumab and ipilimumab in sequence. These TCRs come from a human donor with melanoma. Both conserved end residues are part of each CDR3. The D gene is left open where the match is weak. Size values are once, few and many counts, or a class for expanded clones, and some rows have none.

V gene,D gene,clone size,CDR3 protein
TRBV5-1,.,few,CASSPTAYEQYF
TRBV4-1,.,.,CASSQEPLEGANVLTF
TRBV7-8,.,.,CASSLRRSPSMNTEAFF
TRBV30,TRBD2,few,CAWSVGPSGVNEQFF
TRBV6-4,TRBD2,.,CASTMGGSSAGELFF
TRBV19,TRBD1,once,CASTGGYTEAFF
TRBV27,.,.,CASSLFRGGIFSEQYF
TRBV27,TRBD1,.,CASSPLGQSTFYEQYF
TRBV5-1,.,.,CASSLATGRYDTQYF
TRBV19,.,.,CASSISYNEQFF
TRBV4-1,.,.,CASSQDLGSTYEQYF
TRBV13,TRBD2,few,CASSLGRGGPSSGHEQYF
TRBV5-4,TRBD1,.,CASSLDGTVDEQCF
TRBV5-4,.,.,CASSSGTPNEKLFF
TRBV6-1,TRBD1,.,CASSDRGLDTQYF
TRBV27,TRBD2,few,CASRSGSGYEQYF
TRBV6-4,.,few,CASSPSVGADTQYF
TRBV29-1,.,.,CSVELGFVGQGYEQYF
TRBV30,TRBD2,.,CAWRDLPGTTNEQFF
TRBV5-1,TRBD2,.,CASSLDLAGGMNEQFF
TRBV11-2,.,.,CASSWGPGQEGHTQFF
TRBV7-6,TRBD2,.,CASNLAGGQETQYF
TRBV7-9,.,.,CASSLAGTGDTGELFF
TRBV29-1,TRBD1,.,CSTDREGTDTQYF
TRBV27,.,.,CASSLSEGPQFF
TRBV4-1,TRBD2,.,CASSQDEGGVAGPRETQYF
TRBV21-1,.,medium-sized,CASSKFVTASNQPQHF
TRBV7-9,.,.,CASSFGPGSSYEQYF
TRBV30,.,.,CAWKTQGPQQFF
TRBV5-1,TRBD1,once,CASRDGTVDEQYF
TRBV6-5,TRBD1,.,CASGPGQEFYALHF
TRBV2,TRBD1,few,CASSEGPGQGTYEQYF
TRBV6-4,TRBD2,medium-sized,CASSPAGGQHNEQFF
TRBV28,.,.,CASKDYSDSNQPQHF
TRBV19,TRBD1,.,CASSIVGTAYEQYF
TRBV4-1,TRBD2,once,CASSLSGTMSSYEQYF
TRBV7-8,TRBD2,.,CASRREGRDEQFF
TRBV11-2,.,once,CASTSADYEQYF
TRBV27,TRBD1,.,CASSFSQTGERGYTF
TRBV29-1,.,.,CSVVGQSVEQYF
TRBV27,.,.,CASSSQTRLMANEQFF
TRBV19,TRBD1,.,CASSIRTGSGNEQFF
TRBV5-6,.,.,CASSSFYTEAFF
TRBV13,TRBD2,few,CASTKRGAYEQYF
TRBV20-1,.,.,CSARAGDTQYF
TRBV6-1,.,.,CAISELQGQPQHF
TRBV6-1,.,.,CASSEAFLEANSPLHF
TRBV9,TRBD2,few,CASSASIASGASYNEQFF
TRBV9,.,.,CASSEEGHPTDTQYF
TRBV6-5,.,.,CASALTVYYEQYF
TRBV28,TRBD1,.,CASSRQGGEQFF
TRBV9,.,.,CASSLGQSDSYEQYF
TRBV5-4,.,.,CASSPRVPYTQYF
TRBV9,TRBD2,few,CASSHSTSGQETQYF
TRBV5-6,.,once,CASSLLYGYTF
TRBV19,TRBD1,.,CASSIFKGAVSDYGYTF
TRBV15,.,.,CATRSRSGEAKNIQYF
TRBV4-1,.,once,CASSPILDIINQPQHF
TRBV28,TRBD2,.,CASSLYAGGGPKAETQYF
TRBV10-3,.,.,CAIFSLGGQFF